The rows below give T cell receptor beta chains drawn from one sample of a study of blood T cell repertoires in COVID-19. Generated by immunoSEQ multiplex PCR, the TCRdb table keeps only in-frame clones and is missing some. The table shows 60,000 to 80,000 clones, with around nine tenths occurring only once. The sample taken for sequencing was peripheral blood. These receptors all stem from a man between 65 and 85 years old with acute or convalescent COVID-19. CDR3s include the opening cysteine and the closing phenylalanine or tryptophan. A D gene is named only where the DNA matches it firmly. The size entry is marked missing in some rows and otherwise reads once, few, many or a size class.

CASSPGSAGDTQYF | TGCGCCAGCAGCCCGGGGTCGGCGGGAGATACGCAGTATTTT | once | TRBJ2-3 | TRBV5-1 | -
CASRADRGETQYF | TGTGCCAGCAGGGCGGACAGGGGAGAGACCCAGTACTTC | - | TRBJ2-5 | TRBV3-1/TRBV3-2 | TRBD1
CASSVDSRGEQYF | TGCGCCAGCAGCGTGGACTCCCGGGGCGAGCAGTACTTC | - | TRBJ2-7 | TRBV5-1 | -
CASSYRVNTEAFF | TGTGCCAGCAGTTACAGGGTGAACACTGAAGCTTTCTTT | - | TRBJ1-1 | TRBV3-1/TRBV3-2 | -
CAISLTGGNQETQYF | TGTGCCATCAGTTTGACAGGGGGCAACCAAGAGACCCAGTACTTC | - | TRBJ2-5 | TRBV10-3 | TRBD1
CASSLSYRGHPETQYF | TGCGCCAGCAGCTTGTCATACAGGGGTCACCCGGAGACCCAGTACTTC | - | TRBJ2-5 | TRBV5-1 | TRBD1
CASSPQGVGGYTF | TGTGCCAGCAGTCCTCAGGGGGTAGGAGGCTACACCTTC | - | TRBJ1-2 | TRBV12-3/TRBV12-4 | TRBD1
CASSVAGGEYNEQFF | TGTGCCAGCAGCGTGGCGGGAGGAGAATACAATGAGCAGTTCTTC | - | TRBJ2-1 | TRBV9 | TRBD2
CASSEPYGAGNEQFF | TGTGCCAGCAGTGAACCCTATGGGGCAGGGAATGAGCAGTTCTTC | - | TRBJ2-1 | TRBV25-1 | -
CASSFTGTGRSGNTIYF | TGTGCCAGCAGCTTCACCGGGACAGGGAGGTCTGGAAACACCATATATTTT | - | TRBJ1-3 | TRBV7-9 | TRBD1
CASRLDRDSQETQYF | TGTGCAAGTCGCTTAGATAGGGACTCACAAGAGACCCAGTACTTC | once | TRBJ2-5 | TRBV12-2 | -